Each of the 13 T cell receptor beta chains below was sequenced from the same sample in a study of naive CD8 T cells in extremely preterm neonates. Extremely preterm deliveries at 23-27 weeks of gestation provided the preterm samples. Antigens for these TCRs are unknown. Assay used: immunoSEQ multiplex PCR; TCRdb lists only in-frame clones, some missing. This table has fewer than 25,000 clones, 88% appearing once. Findings of the study overall: Compared with older groups, preterm CDR3s were shorter, with fewer N additions and less trimming.

Input material: naive CD8+ T cells from cord blood. The origin of the receptors is a boy who was born preterm.

The J gene is TRBJ1-6, the V gene TRBV25-1, with 7 bases aligning to TRBD1. V shed 2 bases and J 8 bases; nucleotides not matched to a gene: 0. The CDR3 covers 13 residues. Germline V gene lookup returns CDR1 MGHDK and CDR2 SYGVNS. CDR3 region: CASSEQGDSPLHF. The CDR3 DNA is TGTGCCAGCAGTGAACAGGGGGATTCACCCCTCCACTTT.

V gene TRBV7-2 combines with J gene TRBJ1-6; weak D call: TRBD1 (6 bases). The CDR3 has 16 residues. Germline loops: CDR1 SGHTA, CDR2 FQGNSA. V lost 1 base and J lost 6, with 13 bases in between. Here the CDR3 reads CASSLGYRVANSPLHF. The DNA of the CDR3 is TGTGCCAGCAGCTTAGGATACAGGGTGGCTAATTCACCCCTCCACTTT. Using reference TRBV7-2 and TRBJ1-6 for the parts outside the CDR3, the full variable domain is GAGVSQSPSNKVTEKGKDVELRCDPISGHTALYWYRQSLGQGLEFLIYFQGNSAPDKSGLPSDRFSAERTGGSVSTLTIQRTQQEDSAVYLCASSLGYRVANSPLHFGNGTRLTVT.

The V gene is TRBV12-2, the J gene TRBJ2-7; TRBD1 is the table's D call and was not checked against the DNA. TRBV12-2 is flagged as a pseudogene. CDR3 size: 13 residues. In DNA, the CDR3 is TGTGCAAGTCGCTTAAACAGGGGTTACGAGCAGTACTTC. It encodes CASRLNRGYEQYF.

V usage is TRBV6-1 and J usage is TRBJ2-5; unclear D gene. Deletions cut 0 bases from V and 0 bases from J, with 5 bases between. Germline V CDR1 and CDR2: MNHNS, SASEGT. This CDR3 spans 14 amino acids. CDR3 residues: CASSEAPYQETQYF. Here the CDR3 DNA reads TGTGCCAGCAGTGAAGCGCCGTACCAAGAGACCCAGTACTTC.

This clone has only a few counts. This chain links TRBV19 with TRBJ1-1; no firm D call. V was cut by 4 bases and J by 1 base, with 4 bases left in between. Germline V gene data show CDR1 as LNHDA and CDR2 as SQIVND (reference sequence). This CDR3 comprises 12 residues. CDR3 sequence (DNA): TGTGCCAGTAGTAGGGGGAACACTGAAGCTTTCTTT. It encodes CASSRGNTEAFF. Supplemented by reference TRBV19 and TRBJ1-1, the full variable domain reads DGGITQSPKYLFRKEGQNVTLSCEQNLNHDAMYWYRQDPGQGLRLIYYSQIVNDFQKGDIAEGYSVSREKKESFPLTVTSAQKNPTAFYLCASSRGNTEAFFGQGTRLTVV.

The chain is built from TRBV5-4 and TRBJ2-3; TRBD1 agrees at 10 bases. CDR3 size: 14 residues. Germline V gene lookup returns CDR1 SGHNT and CDR2 YYREEE (reference sequence). Trimming cost V 4 bases and J 2 bases; bases outside gene matches: 1. CDR3 sequence reads: CASSRQGATDTQYF. The CDR3 coding sequence is TGTGCCAGCAGCCGACAGGGGGCCACAGATACGCAGTATTTT.

The chain has TRBV5-1 and TRBJ2-5; no clear D gene. Trimming stripped 0 bases from V and 3 bases from J, with 0 bases between. This CDR3 is built from 11 residues. The germline gives CDR1 SGHRS, CDR2 YFSETQ. Here the CDR3 DNA reads TGCGCCAGCAGCTTGGAAGAGACCCAGTACTTC. Translation gives CASSLEETQYF.

This chain joins TRBV21-1 and TRBJ2-3; TRBD1, as called in the table, went unchecked against the DNA. TRBV21-1 is designated a pseudogene. This CDR3 is built from 15 residues. CDR3 DNA sequence: TGTGCCAGCAGCAAAAGGACAGGGGGCACAGATACGCAGTATTTT. Translation gives CASSKRTGGTDTQYF.

This clone was picked up a small number of times. The genes are TRBV7-3 and TRBJ2-6; possibly TRBD1 for D (6 bases). V gave up 2 bases and J gave up 2 bases, with 7 bases separating them. The CDR3 totals 15 residues. In germline, CDR1 is SGHTA, CDR2 FQGTGA. CDR3 in amino acids: CASSLGGAGANVLTF. In DNA form, the CDR3 reads TGTGCCAGCAGCTTAGGGGGCGCTGGGGCCAACGTCCTGACTTTC.

Turning to this clone: With a much larger clone just one base away, this may be a read error. The chain recombines TRBV7-6 with TRBJ2-7, with unresolved D. The V gene lost 1 base and the J gene lost 6 bases, with 4 bases spanning the gap. CDR1 and CDR2 from the germline V gene are SGHVS and FNYEAQ. The CDR3 extends over 11 amino acids. CDR3 loop: CASSLGAEQYF. The CDR3 DNA sequence: TGTGCCAGCAGCTTAGGGGCCGAGCAGTACTTC.

The rearrangement joins TRBV5-8 to TRBJ1-4, with 7 bases identical to TRBD1. CDR1 and CDR2 (germline): SGHTS, YDEGEE. This CDR3 is 15 amino acids long. The V gene end was trimmed by 0 bases and the J gene end by 7 bases; junction bases not matched to a gene: 6. CDR3 coding DNA: TGTGCCAGCAGCTTGGGACAGGGTTTTTTTGAAAAACTGTTTTTT. Amino acids: CASSLGQGFFEKLFF.

This chain links TRBV9 with TRBJ1-6; 8 bases align to TRBD1. The V segment lost 0 bases and the J segment 8 bases; nucleotides outside the gene matches: 4. Looked up from germline, CDR1 is SGDLS and CDR2 is YYNGEE. The CDR3 has 15 residues. The CDR3 loop reads CASSVGSQGDSPLHF. For the CDR3, the DNA is TGTGCCAGCAGCGTAGGGTCACAGGGGGATTCACCCCTCCACTTT.

Here the CDR3 reads CASSKGTSSGNTIYF. DNA of the CDR3: TGTGCCAGCAGCAAAGGGACAAGCTCTGGAAACACCATATATTTT. The chain has TRBV21-1 and TRBJ1-3; TRBD1, as called in the table, went unchecked against the DNA. TRBV21-1 represents a pseudogene. The CDR3 is made up of 15 amino acids.